These 8 T cell receptor beta chains were all obtained from the same sample, sequenced in a study of blood T cell repertoires in COVID-19. The data were produced by immunoSEQ multiplex PCR, yet TCRdb's version contains in-frame clones alone and is incomplete. The repertoire holds over 250,000 clones, with approximately 78% as singletons. The sample taken for sequencing was PBMCs or T cells enriched from blood (not recorded which). Receptors were obtained from a man aged 35 to 55 who had been exposed to COVID-19.

The J gene is TRBJ1-1, the V gene TRBV27; 9 bases are shared with TRBD1. V lost 4 bases and J lost 0; bases outside the gene matches: 12. In germline, CDR1 is MNHEY, CDR2 SMNVEV (reference sequence). This CDR3 region has 18 residues. The CDR3 reads CASSSLPWTGVLNTEAFF. CDR3 DNA sequence: TGTGCCAGCAGTTCCCTACCTTGGACAGGGGTATTGAACACTGAAGCTTTCTTT.

This clone was observed a few times. CDR3 coding DNA: TGTGCCAGCAGCCCCCCGGGACTAGCCACCTACAATGAGCAGTTCTTC. It codes for CASSPPGLATYNEQFF. The V gene is TRBV7-9, the J gene TRBJ2-1; 9 positions match TRBD2. The CDR3 runs to 16 residues. Per germline, CDR1 SEHNR and CDR2 FQNEAQ (reference sequence). Germline trimming cut 5 bases from V and 2 bases from J; bases unmatched to any gene: 7.

This rearrangement joins TRBV10-3 to TRBJ1-4, with D tentatively TRBD1 (6 bases). The V gene lost 3 bases and the J gene lost 9 bases, with 20 bases spanning the gap. The CDR3 runs 16 residues. Germline CDR1 ENHRY, CDR2 SYGVKD. In nucleotides, the CDR3 is TGTGCCATCAGTGAACGAGGGGGGGACTTATTAAAAAAACTGTTTTTT. This encodes CAISERGGDLLKKLFF.

This chain's CDR3 is CATNPGDVYGYTF. In DNA, the CDR3 is TGTGCCACCAACCCAGGGGATGTCTATGGCTACACCTTC. The gene calls are TRBV15 and TRBJ1-2; possibly TRBD1 for D (6 bases). The V gene lost 7 bases and the J gene lost 4 bases, with 13 bases spanning the gap. This CDR3 comprises 13 residues. Per the germline V gene, CDR1 is LNHNV and CDR2 is YYDKDF (reference sequence).

The CDR3 region is CASSVGYPNEQFF. The CDR3 nucleotides read TGCGCCAGCAGCGTCGGGTATCCCAATGAGCAGTTCTTC. The chain employs TRBV5-1 and TRBJ2-1; no reliable D call. Germline V gives CDR1 SGHRS, CDR2 YFSETQ. The CDR3 length is 13 residues. Deletions cut 4 bases from V and 6 bases from J, with 11 bases between.

V usage is TRBV2 and J usage is TRBJ2-7, with 8 bases lining up with TRBD1. Germline CDR1 is SNHLY and CDR2 is FYNNEI. The CDR3 sequence is 13 residues long. The ends lost 8 bases at V and 6 bases at J; junction bases unmatched: 9. The CDR3 DNA reads as TGTGCCAGCGAGCCCCAGGGGGCATTCGAGCAGTACTTC. It is translated as CASEPQGAFEQYF. Combining the CDR3 with reference TRBV2 and TRBJ2-7 gives the whole variable domain EPEVTQTPSHQVTQMGQEVILRCVPISNHLYFYWYRQILGQKVEFLVSFYNNEISEKSEIFDDQFSVERPDGSNFTLKIRSTKLEDSAMYFCASEPQGAFEQYFGPGTRLTVT.

The chain's CDR3 is CASEGQLGEKLFF. CDR3 nucleotides: TGTGCCAGCGAGGGACAGCTAGGCGAAAAACTGTTTTTT. V gene TRBV6-5 combines with J gene TRBJ1-4; 7 bases agree with TRBD1. The CDR3 has 13 amino acids. The junction had 8 bases not matched to a gene; V was cut back by 8 bases and J by 8 bases. Per germline, CDR1 MNHEY and CDR2 SVGAGI.

The J gene is TRBJ1-1, the V gene TRBV5-1; D call uncertain. V shed 0 bases and J shed 3 bases, with 3 bases lying between them. The CDR3 has 12 amino acids. CDR1 is SGHRS and CDR2 is YFSETQ in the germline V gene. CDR3 in amino acids: CASSLADTEAFF. The CDR3 DNA sequence: TGCGCCAGCAGCTTGGCGGACACTGAAGCTTTCTTT.